Following are 14 T cell receptor beta chains from one sample sequenced in a study of blood T cell repertoires in COVID-19 (dated by TCRdb to the early 2020s). To prepare the library, the immunoSEQ multiplex PCR assay was applied. TCRdb stores this immuneACCESS table with in-frame sequences only. Part of the clones is absent; in the studies checked, under half of the shortfall reflects unresolved V genes, and no reason is known for the rest. Recorded for this sample are around 99,000 clones; 75% to 85% of them occurred a single time. The leading ten clones occupy 7% to 9.5% of the sample. Sample: peripheral blood. The origin of the receptors is a woman aged 80 or older with active or convalescent COVID-19.

This rearrangement joins TRBV7-9 to TRBJ1-1; TRBD1 matches at 11 bases. The CDR3 spans 17 residues. CDR1 is SEHNR, CDR2 FQNEAQ, per germline (reference sequence). Trimming at V came to 6 bases and at J to 3 bases, leaving 12 bases not matched to a gene. The CDR3: CASRPGQGAIIYTEAFF. The CDR3, as DNA: TGTGCCAGCAGACCCGGACAGGGGGCTATCATATACACTGAAGCTTTCTTT. Based on the CDR3 plus reference TRBV7-9 and TRBJ1-1, the full variable domain is DTGVSQNPRHKITKRGQNVTFRCDPISEHNRLYWYRQTLGQGPEFLTYFQNEAQLEKSRLLSDRFSAERPKGSFSTLEIQRTEQGDSAMYLCASRPGQGAIIYTEAFFGQGTRLTVV.

The chain links TRBV11-2 to TRBJ2-7; D may be TRBD1 (6 bases). V shed 5 bases and J shed 2 bases, with 16 bases lying between them. The CDR3 totals 15 residues. Germline loops: CDR1 SGHAT, CDR2 FQNNGV. The CDR3 spells CASSPSGPGAYEQYF. The CDR3, as DNA: TGTGCCAGCAGCCCGAGCGGCCCAGGGGCCTACGAGCAGTACTTC.

The chain recombines TRBV28 with TRBJ1-3, with D maybe TRBD1 (6 bases). V lost 5 bases and J 8 bases, leaving 16 bases between the germline ends. The CDR3 loop spans 14 amino acids. Germline lookup yields CDR1 MDHEN and CDR2 SYDVKM. CDR3 nucleotide sequence: TGTGCCAGCAGTCCAGGGACACGGGGTGACACCATATATTTT. Amino acids: CASSPGTRGDTIYF.

V usage is TRBV19 and J usage is TRBJ2-2; tentatively, D is TRBD2 (5 bases). With 5 bases removed from V and 5 bases from J, the gap between germline ends came to 9 bases. CDR1 LNHDA and CDR2 SQIVND come from the germline V gene (reference sequence). The length of the CDR3 is 13 residues. The CDR3 region is CASSYTRTGELFF. CDR3 DNA sequence: TGTGCCAGTAGTTACACTAGAACCGGGGAGCTGTTTTTT.

This clone was seen only once. This chain joins TRBV11-1 and TRBJ2-5; TRBD1 might be the D (8 bases). Trimming cost V 0 bases and J 5 bases, with 19 bases left between them. The CDR3 consists of 17 residues. Germline V lookup: CDR1 SGHAT, CDR2 FQDESV (reference sequence). CDR3 amino acids: CASSLAPLTGGGETQYF. DNA for the CDR3: TGTGCCAGCAGCTTAGCGCCCCTTACAGGGGGAGGGGAGACCCAGTACTTC.

The CDR3 bases are TGCGCCAGCAGCTTGGAACAGGGTAATCAGCCCCAGCATTTT. The encoded protein is CASSLEQGNQPQHF. The V and J genes are TRBV5-1 and TRBJ1-5; D perhaps matches TRBD1 (6 bases). Per germline, CDR1 SGHRS and CDR2 YFSETQ. This CDR3 has 14 amino acids. Trimming left V 0 bases short and J 4 bases short, with 8 bases between.

The chain carries TRBV18 and TRBJ1-4; D is unresolved. The V gene's germline CDR1 is KGHSH and CDR2 LQKENI. There are 14 residues in the CDR3. V was pared by 3 bases and J by 7 bases, with 12 bases between. The CDR3 region is CASSPTWEVEKLFF. As DNA, the CDR3 is TGTGCCAGCTCACCCACCTGGGAGGTTGAAAAACTGTTTTTT.

This clone was seen a handful of times. The chain couples TRBV21-1 to TRBJ2-6; the table's D call, TRBD1, has no DNA check behind it. TRBV21-1 is marked as a pseudogene. The CDR3 sequence is 18 residues long. This chain's CDR3 is CASSPPGQENSGANVLTF. The CDR3 nucleotides read TGTGCCAGCAGCCCCCCGGGACAGGAAAACTCTGGGGCCAACGTCCTGACTTTC.

This chain connects TRBV25-1 to TRBJ2-7; 7 positions agree with TRBD2. Unmatched junction bases numbered 12, after V lost 4 bases and J lost 3 bases. This CDR3 has 16 residues. Germline lookup yields CDR1 MGHDK and CDR2 SYGVNS. The CDR3 protein is CASSGLGGGSFYEQYF. The CDR3 nucleotides are TGTGCCAGCAGTGGCTTGGGGGGAGGGTCTTTCTACGAGCAGTACTTC.

The V gene is TRBV3-1 (or the pseudogene TRBV3-2), the J gene TRBJ2-5, with TRBD2 identical over 7 bases. Germline V gene lookup returns CDR1 LGHDT and CDR2 YNNKEL (reference sequence). V shed 4 bases and J 2 bases; nucleotides not matched to a gene: 10. The CDR3 totals 16 residues. The CDR3 loop reads CASSPIGEGGQETQYF. The CDR3, as DNA: TGTGCCAGCAGCCCGATTGGGGAGGGAGGGCAAGAGACCCAGTACTTC.

The chain has TRBV7-2 and TRBJ2-1, with a weak D call TRBD2 (6 bases). Germline CDR1 reads SGHTA; CDR2 reads FQGNSA. This CDR3 contains 11 residues. The V and J ends lost 2 bases and 15 bases respectively, with 11 bases between them. The CDR3 loop is CASSLNSGRFF. CDR3 DNA sequence: TGTGCCAGCAGCTTAAATAGCGGAAGGTTCTTC.

This chain joins TRBV5-6 and TRBJ2-1, with a weak D call TRBD1 (6 bases). Germline loops: CDR1 SGHDT, CDR2 YYEEEE. Deletions cut 4 bases from V and 5 bases from J, with 19 bases between. The length of the CDR3 is 16 residues. The CDR3 bases are TGTGCCAGCAGCCTTGCCCGTGACAGGTTGGACAATGAGCAGTTCTTC. It translates to CASSLARDRLDNEQFF. The entire variable domain, with the rest obtained from reference TRBV5-6 and TRBJ2-1, is as follows: DAGVTQSPTHLIKTRGQQVTLRCSPKSGHDTVSWYQQALGQGPQFIFQYYEEEERQRGNFPDRFSGHQFPNYSSELNVNALLLGDSALYLCASSLARDRLDNEQFFGPGTRLTVL.

The CDR3 loop is CSVEGIAGLEAYEQYF. The CDR3 region has the DNA TGCAGCGTTGAAGGTATTGCGGGACTAGAAGCCTACGAGCAGTACTTC. The rearrangement uses TRBV29-1 and TRBJ2-7; 8 positions agree with TRBD2. This CDR3 spans 16 amino acids. The J segment lost 2 bases and the V segment lost 1 base, leaving 10 bases of the junction unmatched. Looked up from germline, CDR1 is SQVTM and CDR2 is ANQGSEA.

This clone was seen only a few times. The genes are TRBV9 and TRBJ2-1; tentative D call: TRBD2 (6 bases). This CDR3 has 15 residues. Trimming removed 4 bases from V and 9 bases from J, with 20 bases in between. Germline CDR1 reads SGDLS; CDR2 reads YYNGEE. CDR3 amino acids: CASSPFFSGASEQFF. The CDR3 nucleotides are TGTGCCAGCAGCCCTTTTTTTTCGGGAGCCAGTGAGCAGTTCTTC.